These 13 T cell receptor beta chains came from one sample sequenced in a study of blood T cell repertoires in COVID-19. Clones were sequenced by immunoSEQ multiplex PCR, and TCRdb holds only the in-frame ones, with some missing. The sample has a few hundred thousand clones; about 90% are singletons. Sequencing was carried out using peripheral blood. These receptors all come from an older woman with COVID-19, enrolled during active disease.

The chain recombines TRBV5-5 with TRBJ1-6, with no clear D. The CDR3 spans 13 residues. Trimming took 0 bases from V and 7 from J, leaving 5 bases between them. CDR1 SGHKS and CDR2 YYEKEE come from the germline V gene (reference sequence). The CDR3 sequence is CASSLGRNSPLHF. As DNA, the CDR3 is TGTGCCAGCAGCTTGGGGAGAAATTCACCCCTCCACTTT.

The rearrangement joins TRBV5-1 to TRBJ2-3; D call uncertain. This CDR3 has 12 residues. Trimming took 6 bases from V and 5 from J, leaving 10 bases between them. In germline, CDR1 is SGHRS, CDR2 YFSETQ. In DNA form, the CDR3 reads TGCGCCAGCACAGAGGATGGAGATACGCAGTATTTT. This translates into CASTEDGDTQYF.

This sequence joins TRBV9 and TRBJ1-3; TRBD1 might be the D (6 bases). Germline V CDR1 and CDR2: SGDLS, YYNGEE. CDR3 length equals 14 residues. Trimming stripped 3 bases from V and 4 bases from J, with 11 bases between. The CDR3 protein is CASSETGAGNTIYF. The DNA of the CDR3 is TGTGCCAGCAGCGAGACAGGCGCGGGAAACACCATATATTTT. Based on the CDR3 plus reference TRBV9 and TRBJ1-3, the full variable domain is DSGVTQTPKHLITATGQRVTLRCSPRSGDLSVYWYQQSLDQGLQFLIQYYNGEERAKGNILERFSAQQFPDLHSELNLSSLELGDSALYFCASSETGAGNTIYFGEGSWLTVV.

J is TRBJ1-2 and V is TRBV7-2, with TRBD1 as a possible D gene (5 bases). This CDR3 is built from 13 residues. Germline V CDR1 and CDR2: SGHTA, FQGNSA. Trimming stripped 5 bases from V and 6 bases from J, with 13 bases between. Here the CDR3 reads CASSAGPGNGYTF. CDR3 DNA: TGTGCCAGCAGCGCGGGACCGGGAAATGGCTACACCTTC.

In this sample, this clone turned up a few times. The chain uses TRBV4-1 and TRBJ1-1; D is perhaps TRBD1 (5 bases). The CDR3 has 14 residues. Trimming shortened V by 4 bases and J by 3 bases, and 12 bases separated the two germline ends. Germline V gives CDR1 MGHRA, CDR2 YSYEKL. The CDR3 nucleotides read TGCGCCAGCAGCCTCATGGGGGGGGACACTGAAGCTTTCTTT. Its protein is CASSLMGGDTEAFF.

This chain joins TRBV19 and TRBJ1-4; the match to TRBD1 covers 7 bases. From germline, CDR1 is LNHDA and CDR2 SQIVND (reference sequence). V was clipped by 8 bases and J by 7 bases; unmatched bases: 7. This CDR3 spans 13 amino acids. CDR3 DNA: TGTGCCAGTTCTTGGGGACAGACTGAAAAACTGTTTTTT. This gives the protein CASSWGQTEKLFF.

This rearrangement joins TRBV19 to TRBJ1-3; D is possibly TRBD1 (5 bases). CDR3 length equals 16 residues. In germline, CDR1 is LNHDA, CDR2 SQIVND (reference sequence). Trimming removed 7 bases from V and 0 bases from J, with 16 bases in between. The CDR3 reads CASTELAGISGNTIYF. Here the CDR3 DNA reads TGTGCCAGTACCGAACTCGCAGGGATCTCTGGAAACACCATATATTTT. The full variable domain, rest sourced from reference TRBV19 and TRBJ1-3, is DGGITQSPKYLFRKEGQNVTLSCEQNLNHDAMYWYRQDPGQGLRLIYYSQIVNDFQKGDIAEGYSVSREKKESFPLTVTSAQKNPTAFYLCASTELAGISGNTIYFGEGSWLTVV.

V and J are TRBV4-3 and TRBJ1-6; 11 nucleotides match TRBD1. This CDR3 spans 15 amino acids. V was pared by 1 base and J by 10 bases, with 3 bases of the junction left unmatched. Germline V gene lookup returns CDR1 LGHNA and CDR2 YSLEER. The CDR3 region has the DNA TGCGCCAGCAGCCAAGGGACAGGGGGCAGCTCACCCCTCCACTTT. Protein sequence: CASSQGTGGSSPLHF.

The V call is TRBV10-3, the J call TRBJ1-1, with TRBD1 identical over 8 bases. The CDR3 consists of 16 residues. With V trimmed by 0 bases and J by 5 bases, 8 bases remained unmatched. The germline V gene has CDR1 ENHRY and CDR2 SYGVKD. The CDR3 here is CAISESRFDRGTEAFF. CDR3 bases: TGTGCCATCAGTGAGTCGAGATTTGACAGGGGAACTGAAGCTTTCTTT.

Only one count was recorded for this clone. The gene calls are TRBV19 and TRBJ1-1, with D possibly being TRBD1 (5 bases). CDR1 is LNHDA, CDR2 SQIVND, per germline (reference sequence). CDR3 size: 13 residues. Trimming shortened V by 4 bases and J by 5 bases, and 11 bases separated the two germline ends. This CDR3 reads CASSRDWGTEAFF. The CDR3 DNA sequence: TGTGCCAGTAGTAGGGACTGGGGGACTGAAGCTTTCTTT. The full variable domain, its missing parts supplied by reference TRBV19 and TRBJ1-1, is DGGITQSPKYLFRKEGQNVTLSCEQNLNHDAMYWYRQDPGQGLRLIYYSQIVNDFQKGDIAEGYSVSREKKESFPLTVTSAQKNPTAFYLCASSRDWGTEAFFGQGTRLTVV.

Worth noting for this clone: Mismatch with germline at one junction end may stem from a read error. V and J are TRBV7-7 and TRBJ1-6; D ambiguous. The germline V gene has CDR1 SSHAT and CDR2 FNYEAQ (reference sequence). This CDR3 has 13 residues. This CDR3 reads CASSLVPNSPLHF. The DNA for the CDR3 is TGTGCTAGCAGCTTAGTCCCGAATTCACCCCTCCACTTT.

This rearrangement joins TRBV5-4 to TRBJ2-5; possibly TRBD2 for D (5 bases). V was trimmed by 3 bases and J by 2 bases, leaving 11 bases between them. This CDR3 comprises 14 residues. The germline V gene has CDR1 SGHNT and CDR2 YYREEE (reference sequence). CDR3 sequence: CASSSKLGQETQYF. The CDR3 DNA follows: TGTGCCAGCAGCTCAAAACTAGGTCAAGAGACCCAGTACTTC.

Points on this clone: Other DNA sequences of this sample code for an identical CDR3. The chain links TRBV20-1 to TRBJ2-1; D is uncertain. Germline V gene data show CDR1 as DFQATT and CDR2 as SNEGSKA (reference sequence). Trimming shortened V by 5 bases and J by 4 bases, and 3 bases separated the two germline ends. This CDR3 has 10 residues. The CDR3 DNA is TGCAGTGCTTATTACAATGAGCAGTTCTTC. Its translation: CSAYYNEQFF.